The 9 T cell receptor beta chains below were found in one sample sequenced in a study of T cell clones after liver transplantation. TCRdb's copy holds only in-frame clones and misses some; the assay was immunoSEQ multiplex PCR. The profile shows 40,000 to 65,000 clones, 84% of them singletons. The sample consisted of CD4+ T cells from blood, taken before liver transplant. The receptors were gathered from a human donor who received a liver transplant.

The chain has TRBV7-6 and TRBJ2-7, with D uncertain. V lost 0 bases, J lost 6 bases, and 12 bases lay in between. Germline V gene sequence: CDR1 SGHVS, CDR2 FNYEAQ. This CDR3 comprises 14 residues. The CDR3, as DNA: TGTGCCAGCAGCTTAGCGAGGCCGGGTGCCGAGCAGTACTTC. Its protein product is CASSLARPGAEQYF.

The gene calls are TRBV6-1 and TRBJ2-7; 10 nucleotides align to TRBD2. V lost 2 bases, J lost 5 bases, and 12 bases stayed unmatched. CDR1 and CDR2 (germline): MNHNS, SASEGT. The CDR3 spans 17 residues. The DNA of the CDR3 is TGTGCCAGCAGTGAATCTGGCCCAGCGGGGGGGAGGAACGAGCAGTACTTC. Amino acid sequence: CASSESGPAGGRNEQYF.

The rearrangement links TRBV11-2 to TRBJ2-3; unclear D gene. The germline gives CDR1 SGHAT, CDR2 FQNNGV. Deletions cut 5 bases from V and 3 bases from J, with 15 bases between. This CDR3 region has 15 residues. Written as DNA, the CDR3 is TGTGCCAGCAGCCCGAGTGGCGGTAGGACAGATACGCAGTATTTT. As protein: CASSPSGGRTDTQYF. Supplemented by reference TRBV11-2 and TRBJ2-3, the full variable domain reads EAGVAQSPRYKIIEKRQSVAFWCNPISGHATLYWYQQILGQGPKLLIQFQNNGVVDDSQLPKDRFSAERLKGVDSTLKIQPAKLEDSAVYLCASSPSGGRTDTQYFGPGTRLTVL.

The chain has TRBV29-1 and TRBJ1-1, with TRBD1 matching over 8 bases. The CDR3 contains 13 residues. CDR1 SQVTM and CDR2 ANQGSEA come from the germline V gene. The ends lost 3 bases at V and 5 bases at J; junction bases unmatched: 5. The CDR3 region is CSVETGVGTEAFF. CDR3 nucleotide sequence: TGCAGCGTTGAGACAGGGGTTGGTACTGAAGCTTTCTTT.

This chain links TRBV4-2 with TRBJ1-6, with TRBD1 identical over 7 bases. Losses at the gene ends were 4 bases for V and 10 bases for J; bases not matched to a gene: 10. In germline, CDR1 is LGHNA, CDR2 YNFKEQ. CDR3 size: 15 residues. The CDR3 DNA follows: TGTGCCAGCAGCCCCCAAGGGGGCGAGGTCTCACCCCTCCACTTT. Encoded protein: CASSPQGGEVSPLHF.

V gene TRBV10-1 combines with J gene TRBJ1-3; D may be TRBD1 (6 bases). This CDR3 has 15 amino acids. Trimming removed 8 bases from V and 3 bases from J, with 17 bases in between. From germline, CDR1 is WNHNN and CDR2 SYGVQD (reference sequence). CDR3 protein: CASPLDRPIGNTIYF. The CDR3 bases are TGCGCCAGCCCCCTTGACAGGCCTATTGGAAACACCATATATTTT.

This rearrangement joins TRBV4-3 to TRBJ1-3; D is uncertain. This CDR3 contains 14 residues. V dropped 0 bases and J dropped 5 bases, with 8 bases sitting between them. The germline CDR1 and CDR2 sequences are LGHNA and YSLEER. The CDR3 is CASSQEAGRNTIYF. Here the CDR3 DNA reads TGCGCCAGCAGCCAAGAAGCAGGACGAAACACCATATATTTT.

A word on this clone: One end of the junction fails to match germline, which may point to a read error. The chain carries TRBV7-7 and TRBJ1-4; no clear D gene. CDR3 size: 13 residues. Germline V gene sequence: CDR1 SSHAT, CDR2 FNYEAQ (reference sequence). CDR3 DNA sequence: TGTGCTAGCAGCAAGGACCTTAATGAAAAACTGTTTTTT. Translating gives CASSKDLNEKLFF.

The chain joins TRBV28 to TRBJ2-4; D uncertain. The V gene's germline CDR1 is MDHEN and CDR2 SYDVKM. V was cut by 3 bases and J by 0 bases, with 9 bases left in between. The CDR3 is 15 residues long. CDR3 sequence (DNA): TGTGCCAGCAGTTTCATATCTGAAGCCAAAAACATTCAGTACTTC. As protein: CASSFISEAKNIQYF.